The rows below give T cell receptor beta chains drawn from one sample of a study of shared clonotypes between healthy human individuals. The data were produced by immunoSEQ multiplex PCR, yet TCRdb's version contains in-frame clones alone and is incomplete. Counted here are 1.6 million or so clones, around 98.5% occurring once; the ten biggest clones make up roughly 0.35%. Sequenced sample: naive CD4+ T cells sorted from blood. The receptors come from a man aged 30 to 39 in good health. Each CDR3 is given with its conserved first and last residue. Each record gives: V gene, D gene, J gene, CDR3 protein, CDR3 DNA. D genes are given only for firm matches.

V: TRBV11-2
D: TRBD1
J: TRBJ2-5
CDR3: CASSSRGRTTQYF
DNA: TGTGCCAGCAGCAGCAGGGGGCGGACGACCCAGTACTTC

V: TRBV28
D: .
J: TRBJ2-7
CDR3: CASSLSPAYEQYF
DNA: TGTGCCAGCAGTTTGTCCCCGGCCTACGAGCAGTACTTC

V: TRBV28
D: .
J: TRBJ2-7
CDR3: CASKKTGYEQYF
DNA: TGTGCCAGCAAAAAGACAGGCTACGAGCAGTACTTC

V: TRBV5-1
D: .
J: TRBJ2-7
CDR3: CASSAWAGPSSYEQYF
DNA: TGCGCCAGCAGCGCCTGGGCGGGACCAAGCTCCTACGAGCAGTACTTC

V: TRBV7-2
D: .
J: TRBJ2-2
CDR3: CASSLYQTGELFF
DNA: TGTGCCAGCAGCTTATATCAGACCGGGGAGCTGTTTTTT

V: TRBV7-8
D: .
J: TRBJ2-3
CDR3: CASSPRTADTQYF
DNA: TGTGCCAGCAGCCCCCGAACAGCAGATACGCAGTATTTT

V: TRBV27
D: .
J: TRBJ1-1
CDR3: CASSPRPQGWATEAFF
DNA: TGTGCCAGCAGTCCCAGACCACAGGGTTGGGCCACTGAAGCTTTCTTT

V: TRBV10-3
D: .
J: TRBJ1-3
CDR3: CAIGNSGNTIYF
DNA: TGTGCCATCGGTAACTCTGGAAACACCATATATTTT

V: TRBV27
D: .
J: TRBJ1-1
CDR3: CASSLSIGGRATEAFF
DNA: TGTGCCAGCAGTTTATCGATAGGGGGGCGAGCCACTGAAGCTTTCTTT

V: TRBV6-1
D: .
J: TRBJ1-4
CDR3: CASINLRGALEKLFF
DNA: TGTGCCAGCATTAACCTTCGGGGGGCACTTGAAAAACTGTTTTTT